These T cell receptor beta chains were read from a single sample in a study of T-cell reconstitution after alpha-beta-depleted transplantation in children. TCRdb reanalysed the PCR reads using MiXCR and keeps one entry per CDR3 protein. Counted here are over 85,000 distinct CDR3 sequences, 6% to 9% occurring once; the ten biggest clones make up about 17%. This specimen was PBMCs, taken before TCRalphabeta/CD19-depleted stem cell transplant. These receptors all come from a boy younger than 10 with acute lymphoblastic leukemia, due to receive a stem cell transplant. Each CDR3 is given with its conserved first and last residue. Each record gives: CDR3 DNA, CDR3 protein, D gene, clone size, J gene, V gene. D genes are given only for firm matches. Clone size is not always given. Where it is, it says once, few, many or a class for expanded clones.

TGTGCCAGCAGCTTAAACCCCCCGGGTTATAGCAATCAGCCCCAGCATTTT | CASSLNPPGYSNQPQHF | NA | many | TRBJ1-5 | TRBV7-2
TGTGCCAGCAGGACAGGGGTCGGGGCCAACGTCCTGACTTTC | CASRTGVGANVLTF | TRBD1 | NA | TRBJ2-6 | TRBV6-2/TRBV6-3
TGTGCCAGCAGTCCTTCCCGGAGCACAGATACGCAGTATTTT | CASSPSRSTDTQYF | NA | few | TRBJ2-3 | TRBV11-3
TGTGCCAGCAGTTTATCCGTAGGACAATATAGCAATCAGCCCCAGCATTTT | CASSLSVGQYSNQPQHF | NA | many | TRBJ1-5 | TRBV12-3/TRBV12-4
TGTGCCAGCAGCTACCCTCCCAGCCTCTCCTACAATGAGCAGTTCTTC | CASSYPPSLSYNEQFF | NA | many | TRBJ2-1 | TRBV12-3/TRBV12-4
TGTGCCAGCAGGTCTCGGGACGATCCCTACGAGCAGTACTTC | CASRSRDDPYEQYF | NA | many | TRBJ2-7 | TRBV6-6
TGTGCCAGCAGCCCCTTGAGAATGCGCTACGAGCAGTACTTC | CASSPLRMRYEQYF | NA | few | TRBJ2-7 | TRBV7-9
TGCAGTGCTAGGAGGACTAGAAGGGAGACCCAGTACTTC | CSARRTRRETQYF | TRBD2 | few | TRBJ2-5 | TRBV20-1
TGTGCCAGCAGCTTGTACGGTTCCGGATACGAGCAGTACTTC | CASSLYGSGYEQYF | NA | many | TRBJ2-7 | TRBV5-6
TGTGCCAGCAGCCCCCTTGCGGCCCGTAATTCACCCCTCCACTTT | CASSPLAARNSPLHF | NA | NA | TRBJ1-6 | TRBV5-6
TGTGCCAGCAGCCAAAGGGGGTGGGGAAACACCATATATTTT | CASSQRGWGNTIYF | NA | many | TRBJ1-3 | TRBV7-2
TGTGCCAGCAGTGACGACGGGGGGCAGTACAATGAGCAGTTCTTC | CASSDDGGQYNEQFF | NA | NA | TRBJ2-1 | TRBV6-4
TGTGCCAGCAGCTGGAAGGCGGGGGGGTCCCCCTCTGGGGCCAACGTCCTGACTTTC | CASSWKAGGSPSGANVLTF | TRBD2 | NA | TRBJ2-6 | TRBV7-2
TGTGCCATCTACGACCCTAGCTCCTACAATGAGCAGTTCTTC | CAIYDPSSYNEQFF | NA | many | TRBJ2-1 | TRBV10-3
TGCAGTGCTCAGGGCGGGACAGGGGGGTCGAACACTGAAGCTTTCTTT | CSAQGGTGGSNTEAFF | TRBD1 | many | TRBJ1-1 | TRBV20-1
TGTGCCAGCAGCTCTACTGATCGCCTGGGAACCCAGTACTTC | CASSSTDRLGTQYF | NA | many | TRBJ2-5 | TRBV7-2
TGTGCCAGCTGGTTTACCGACCTCCCAGATACGCAGTATTTT | CASWFTDLPDTQYF | NA | NA | TRBJ2-3 | TRBV6-1
TGTGCCAGCGCCGGTCCGGGTGCAGCTGACTCCTACGAGCAGTACTTC | CASAGPGAADSYEQYF | NA | many | TRBJ2-7 | TRBV6-5
TGTGCCAGCAGCGGGACAGGGCTTTCCTTGTTAGATGAAAAACTGTTTTTT | CASSGTGLSLLDEKLFF | TRBD1 | NA | TRBJ1-4 | TRBV12-3/TRBV12-4
TGTGCCAGCAGTGAATTGGGAGGAACAGAAGCTTTCTTT | CASSELGGTEAFF | NA | NA | TRBJ1-1 | TRBV6-1
TGCAGTGCTAGGGCTTTCGAAGGTAACTCCTACGAGCAGTACTTC | CSARAFEGNSYEQYF | NA | many | TRBJ2-7 | TRBV20-1
TGTGCCAGCAGCTTAAGGAACGCGCAGTACTTC | CASSLRNAQYF | NA | few | TRBJ2-7 | TRBV7-9
TGTGCCAGCAGCGTAGCAGGGGTGCATCAGCCCCAGCATTTT | CASSVAGVHQPQHF | NA | NA | TRBJ1-5 | TRBV9
TGCAGTGCTCACGGGGGCGGGGGGCCGAACACCGGGGAGCTGTTTTTT | CSAHGGGGPNTGELFF | TRBD2 | few | TRBJ2-2 | TRBV20-1
TGTGCCAGCAGCTTGGCCAGGGCCCCAGATACGCAGTATTTT | CASSLARAPDTQYF | NA | many | TRBJ2-3 | TRBV13
TGTGCCAGTAGAGGGGCCGGGGGAACTAATGAAAAACTGTTTTTT | CASRGAGGTNEKLFF | NA | many | TRBJ1-4 | TRBV19